This T cell receptor (beta chain) was profiled in a study of blood T cells in healthy people across ages (dated by TCRdb to between 2015 and 2017). About the full investigation: In model experiments, template switching captured about one uniquely barcoded TCR beta cDNA molecule for every two T cells. Age-related changes in TCR beta repertoire diversity were measured in the study by deep sequencing normalized with unique cDNA molecular identifiers. The donors were divided into four age groups: young (average around 17 years), middle-aged (around 37), aged (approximately 59) and long-lived (more than 75). Using the same blood draw, the study looked at two additional independent replicas of 1 million unique cDNA reads for two donors, one aged 18 to 30 and the other aged 80 or older.

Systemically healthy Caucasian individuals from Russia, around 39 in total and aged about 6 to 95 years, were included as donors. About 10 milliliters of peripheral blood were collected from each donor into EDTA-treated Vacutainer tubes. Ficoll-Paque density-gradient centrifugation was used to isolate PBMCs, with at least 6 million obtained per sample. Total RNA was extracted from PBMCs with Trizol reagent, with at least 6 micrograms obtained per sample. For every donor, flow cytometry on a PBMC aliquot measured the percentage of naive CD45RAhigh/CD27high T cells. Trimming at the junction amounts to 1 base on V and 3 bases on J, and the germline ends lie 16 bases apart. The CDR3 holds 17 amino acids from the cysteine to the phenylalanine. Of the read, only the CDR3 DNA is kept; its 51 bases are in frame from base 1. According to the germline V gene, CDR1 reads SNHLY and CDR2 reads FYNNEI. The library was made by 5' RACE. The run used an Illumina HiSeq 2500. A second PCR of roughly 7 to 12 cycles was run with a J-beta primer mix and a sample-barcoded 5' primer. Each TCR beta cDNA molecule received a unique molecular identifier from a template-switch 5' adaptor carrying 12 random nucleotides. At least 2.5 million CDR3-containing paired-end reads were obtained from each sample. All of the RNA was converted into first-strand cDNA using the Mint cDNA synthesis kit, with a TRBC-specific oligonucleotide serving as the primer. Following uracil-DNA glycosylase treatment, all cDNA underwent a first 18-cycle PCR with the universal primers M1SS and BC2_uni_R. Turning to the authors' computational methods: For normalization, 1 million high-quality reads, each with a distinct molecular identifier, were randomly selected from each sample. Reads sharing molecular identifiers were discarded rather than binned into consensus sequences. MiTCR, set to a Q25 quality threshold and the strictest error-elimination algorithm, was used for CDR3 identification, clonotype clustering and error correction. A nonparametric unseen species model with Euler transformation was used to estimate a lower bound on total TCR beta diversity. TCRdb itself trimmed the public reads at Q25 with fastp, ran MiXCR and retained productive beta chains. Each CDR3 protein gets just one entry, which takes the most common genes and DNA from the rows behind it. These V and J calls are TCRdb output, not the study's own analysis. Here the sample has around 520,000 distinct CDR3 sequences; 27% occur a single time. The ten most abundant clones make up roughly 3.5% of the sample.

This clonotype has more than one count but fewer than ten. What this receptor recognizes is not known. It has no much larger one-base neighbor in the sample; base qualities were not kept. General conclusions and limits of the study: Donor CMV infection status was unknown, potentially confounding age-related changes in expanded clonotypes. As age increased, observed TCR beta diversity per million T cells dropped in a roughly linear way, and a significant reduction was already evident by age 40. The percentage of naive T cells measured by flow cytometry correlated strongly with observed TCR beta diversity. Compared with the aged group, the long-lived group had more naive CD4+ T cells, fewer expanded clones and increased TCR diversity, a pattern suggesting age selection. Estimates of total diversity based on one million sequenced T cells were regarded as lower bounds and as underestimates. Conclusive comparison of naive and antigen-experienced compartments was prevented by the profiling of bulk unsorted PBMCs.

These sequences were also reported in another study, on T cells of mothers and their children. The second study's authors report: Nine systemically healthy Caucasian individuals served as donors, namely three mothers together with their six children. cDNA synthesis used all of the extracted RNA, with approximately 1.4 ug of RNA in each 15 ul reaction. In the second PCR, the M1S primer added sample barcodes and 2-4 random nucleotides. Over 10 million TCR beta CDR3 reads came from each mother, compared with approximately 3.1 million reads from each child. Thymic selection similarly shapes TCR recombination output in related and unrelated pairs, with minor effect from inherited differences. Normalized repertoire overlap was always found to be slightly, but never significantly, higher in related mother-child pairs than in unrelated mother-child pairs. With a sensitivity of approximately 100 clones per million clonotypes, no persistent microchimeric T cell clones were detected. The study used deep NGS to compare TCR beta repertoires of mothers and children, seeking features distinguishing related mother-child pairs from unrelated individuals. The mean age was roughly 36 +/- 4 years for the mothers and around 10 +/- 4 years for the children. After adapter ligation with NEBNext reagents, the libraries were sequenced on Illumina HiSeq 2000 with 100+100 nt paired-end reads. Mother and child libraries were prepared a month apart and sequenced in separate runs to prevent cross-contamination. For each donor, somewhere between roughly 500,000 and 2,100,000 distinct TCR beta clonotypes were identified. Naive TCR beta clonotypes were estimated from low-frequency clonotypes matched to each donor's FACS-determined naive share, without sorting.

Sequenced material: blood. The receptor was derived from a boy aged 2 to 10 in good health. The chain joins TRBV2 to TRBJ1-5; no D segment can be confidently identified. In nucleotides, the sequence is TGTGCCAGCAGTGAAGAGGGTTTCGGCAGGAACAATCAGCCCCAGCATTTT. Translation gives CASSEEGFGRNNQPQHF.